This T cell receptor beta chain was captured in a study of cytomegalovirus exposure and HLA in healthy donors. Points from the study as a whole: In vitro assays verified that three CMV-associated chains recognized CMV antigens specifically. Rarity characterized most TCR sequences, yet some public TCRs appeared in many donors. A link between a missense DCLRE1C variant and TCR beta V- and J-gene trimming emerged from a later analysis.

This clone was found a few times. What it binds is unknown. With 60 Vbeta and 13 Jbeta primers, the PCR was carried out. Assay used: immunoSEQ multiplex PCR; TCRdb lists only in-frame clones, some missing. The sample gives 150,000 to 200,000 clones, roughly four fifths of which show up once; approximately 2.2% is in the top ten. Nominal health characterized the donors when sampled, though unrecorded immune exposures were likely. The V gene lost 5 bases and the J gene lost 1 base, with 11 bases spanning the gap. The V gene's germline CDR1 is SGHTA and CDR2 FQGNSA. This CDR3 contains 14 residues. The V gene is TRBV7-2, the J gene TRBJ2-5, with D possibly being TRBD1 (6 bases). The receptor comes from a woman in her twenties or thirties in good health and CMV-seropositive. Sequenced: PBMCs. The chain's CDR3 is CASSRDRSQETQYF. CDR3 DNA: TGTGCCAGCAGCCGAGACAGGAGCCAAGAGACCCAGTACTTC.